The 5 T cell receptor beta chains reported below all come from one sample, sequenced in a study of Ad26.COV2.S vaccination and SARS-CoV-2 variants. Noted treatment: some 20 received Ad26.COV2.S at low or high dose, single or two shots; 5 received placebo; per-sample allocation not given. Samples analyzed were those drawn on day 63 after the first vaccine or placebo injection. Repertoires were generated with immunoSEQ multiplex PCR, while TCRdb's copy carries only in-frame clones and drops some. The repertoire has about 370,000 clones, approximately 91% of them found once; the top ten carry around 3.4%. The source material was peripheral blood, sampled in a trial of Ad26.COV2.S vaccine versus placebo. These receptors all stem from a person between 18 and 65 years old who received the Ad26.COV2.S COVID-19 vaccine or a placebo.

The V call is TRBV5-6, the J call TRBJ1-1; 7 bases are a match to TRBD1. The CDR3 is made up of 16 amino acids. Germline V gene lookup returns CDR1 SGHDT and CDR2 YYEEEE. V was clipped by 4 bases and J by 4 bases; unmatched bases: 13. The CDR3 reads CASSPAPTGATTEAFF. The CDR3 nucleotides read TGTGCCAGCAGCCCGGCCCCTACAGGGGCGACCACTGAAGCTTTCTTT.

The chain carries TRBV2 and TRBJ2-2; 8 bases agree with TRBD2. Germline V gives CDR1 SNHLY, CDR2 FYNNEI. J was trimmed by 6 bases and V by 7 bases; bases with no gene match: 10. This CDR3 spans 15 amino acids. For the CDR3, the DNA is TGTGCCAGCAATTTAGGAGCGGGGGTGTCCGGGGAGCTGTTTTTT. Residues: CASNLGAGVSGELFF. Filled out from reference TRBV2 and TRBJ2-2, the complete variable domain reads EPEVTQTPSHQVTQMGQEVILRCVPISNHLYFYWYRQILGQKVEFLVSFYNNEISEKSEIFDDQFSVERPDGSNFTLKIRSTKLEDSAMYFCASNLGAGVSGELFFGEGSRLTVL.

The gene calls are TRBV3-1 (or the pseudogene TRBV3-2) and TRBJ2-2, with D possibly TRBD2 on 5 matching bases. The ends were cut back, 1 base at V and 6 bases at J, with 15 bases in the middle. Germline assignment: CDR1 LGHDT and CDR2 YNNKEL (reference sequence). The CDR3 covers 16 residues. CDR3 in amino acids: CASSQGTDGLAGELFF. The CDR3 DNA reads TGTGCCAGCAGCCAAGGGACCGATGGACTCGCCGGGGAGCTGTTTTTT.

The chain uses TRBV2 and TRBJ2-1, with TRBD1 matching 7 bases. Germline CDR1 and CDR2: SNHLY and FYNNEI. CDR3 length: 16 amino acids. V was pared by 6 bases and J by 5 bases, with 13 bases of the junction left unmatched. CDR3 region: CASSGSIDRENNEQFF. The CDR3 DNA sequence: TGTGCCAGCAGCGGATCCATTGACAGGGAAAACAATGAGCAGTTCTTC.

Here the CDR3 reads CASSSDRDYYEQYF. CDR3 in DNA: TGCGCCAGCAGCTCTGACAGGGACTACTACGAGCAGTACTTC. The chain carries TRBV5-1 and TRBJ2-7; D may match TRBD1 or TRBD2 (7 bases each). The CDR3 extends over 14 amino acids. Germline V gene sequence: CDR1 SGHRS, CDR2 YFSETQ. The V end lost 3 bases, the J end lost 3 bases, and 13 bases lay between the germline ends.